The following is a T cell receptor beta chain sequence with its context. Its antigen is currently unknown. The junction does not match germline at one end; this may be a read error. The source of the sample is a study of tumor and adjacent non-tumor tissue in lung cancer. Study information: Patients comprised about a dozen adenocarcinoma, a couple of squamous cell carcinoma and 1 small cell lung cancer. Study-wide results and caveats: Tumor tissue had significantly higher TCR diversity than normal lung. Normal lung showed higher cumulative top 100 clone frequency than tumor.

From germline, CDR1 is MNHEY and CDR2 SVGEGT. The CDR3 covers 17 residues. No cell sorting was done before RNA was extracted from the tissue. Chemotherapy-naive patients with new lung cancer underwent thoracic surgery in China, August–November 2014. The library came from three nested PCR rounds adapted from ARM-PCR protocols. TCRdb reanalysed the multiplex PCR reads using MiXCR and keeps one entry per CDR3 protein. This repertoire shows 60,000 to 85,000 distinct CDR3 sequences, around 73% found once; its top ten account for 28%. Specimen: lung tumor tissue. This receptor was taken from a man between 60 and 75 years old with non-small cell lung cancer. The V and J genes are TRBV6-2 or TRBV6-3 and TRBJ2-6; D might be TRBD1 (7 bases). The CDR3 region has the DNA TGTGCTAGCAGTTGGGCAGGGGGGTTATCTGGGGCCAACGTCCTGAATTTC. Amino acids: CASSWAGGLSGANVLNF.